Following are 27 T cell receptor beta chains from one sample sequenced in a study of T-cell reconstitution after alpha-beta-depleted transplantation in children. TCRbeta library construction was performed incorporating unique molecular identifiers. Via MiXCR, TCRdb re-called the PCR reads, giving one row per CDR3 protein. The profile shows about 580,000 distinct CDR3 sequences, 23% of them singletons. The specimen was PBMCs, mostly from graft donor cells, collected 360 days after TCRalphabeta/CD19-depleted stem cell transplant. The receptors originated from a boy in the first two years of life who had a stem cell transplant for acute myeloid leukemia, so the T cells may come from the graft donor.

The rearrangement links TRBV6-1 to TRBJ2-3; perhaps TRBD1 as D (5 bases). Germline CDR1 reads MNHNS; CDR2 reads SASEGT. V lost 6 bases and J 6 bases, leaving 19 bases between the germline ends. The CDR3 sequence is 15 residues long. The CDR3 nucleotides are TGTGCCAGCAGCCCCGACAGATTCGCTCGGGATACGCAGTATTTT. Protein product: CASSPDRFARDTQYF.

This clonotype was found many times. For the CDR3, the DNA is TGTGCCAGCAGCTTAGAGGGGTCACAGACACCATGGGGGGACACCGGGGAGCTGTTTTTT. Translation gives CASSLEGSQTPWGDTGELFF. V usage is TRBV11-2 and J usage is TRBJ2-2; the D gene is possibly TRBD2 (6 bases). V lost 0 bases and J 3 bases, leaving 23 bases between the germline ends. Germline CDR1 is SGHAT and CDR2 is FQNNGV. This CDR3 is 20 amino acids long.

The rearrangement joins TRBV12-3 or TRBV12-4 to TRBJ1-1; D ambiguous. There are 14 residues in the CDR3. Trimming pared 4 bases from V and 3 bases from J, leaving 12 bases between. CDR3 bases: TGTGCCAGCAGTTGGACCGGTCTGGACACTGAAGCTTTCTTT. Its protein is CASSWTGLDTEAFF.

The rearrangement links TRBV6-2 or TRBV6-3 to TRBJ1-1; 8 bases map to TRBD1. The CDR3 spans 15 residues. V lost 5 bases to trimming and J lost 3 bases; unmatched junction nucleotides: 8. Germline CDR1 MNHEY, CDR2 SVGEGT. CDR3 loop: CASSRDRLADTEAFF. CDR3 nucleotide sequence: TGTGCCAGCAGTAGGGACAGGCTCGCGGACACTGAAGCTTTCTTT.

The chain combines TRBV7-2 with TRBJ2-7; perhaps TRBD2 as D (5 bases). Per germline, CDR1 SGHTA and CDR2 FQGNSA. CDR3 length equals 14 residues. Trimming cost V 5 bases and J 3 bases, with 14 bases left between them. The CDR3 DNA reads as TGTGCCAGCAGCCTCGCGGCGAGGGACTACGAGCAGTACTTC. Its protein product is CASSLAARDYEQYF.

This clonotype has only a few counts. The rearrangement joins TRBV30 to TRBJ1-1; D is unresolved. V shed 3 bases and J shed 5 bases, with 7 bases lying between them. This CDR3 is built from 11 residues. Per germline, CDR1 GTSNPN and CDR2 SVGIG (reference sequence). The CDR3 coding sequence is TGTGCCTGGAGGGGGTGGACTGAAGCTTTCTTT. It yields the protein CAWRGWTEAFF.

The chain has TRBV7-2 and TRBJ2-5; D unresolved. The CDR3 runs to 14 residues. In germline, CDR1 is SGHTA, CDR2 FQGNSA. The germline V and J ends were trimmed by 2 bases and 0 bases, with 7 bases remaining between them. DNA for the CDR3: TGTGCCAGCAGCTTAAACCCCAACCAAGAGACCCAGTACTTC. Protein product: CASSLNPNQETQYF.

This rearrangement joins TRBV27 to TRBJ2-2, with TRBD1 matching over 12 bases. V trimming: 5 bases; J trimming: 6 bases; junction bases outside the gene matches: 4. The CDR3 loop spans 15 amino acids. The germline V gene has CDR1 MNHEY and CDR2 SMNVEV (reference sequence). The CDR3 loop reads CASSPGTGGSGELFF. In DNA, the CDR3 is TGTGCCAGCAGTCCCGGGACAGGGGGCTCCGGGGAGCTGTTTTTT.

V and J are TRBV20-1 and TRBJ2-1; 9 bases align to TRBD2. Germline V gene data show CDR1 as DFQATT and CDR2 as SNEGSKA (reference sequence). Unmatched junction bases numbered 7, after V lost 6 bases and J lost 4 bases. The CDR3 is made up of 14 amino acids. Written as DNA, the CDR3 is TGCAGTGCGGGGGGTGCGGGGGGGTACAATGAGCAGTTCTTC. Translation gives CSAGGAGGYNEQFF.

The sample holds many counts of this clonotype. V usage is TRBV21-1 and J usage is TRBJ2-7; the tabulated D call, TRBD1, remains unverified against the DNA. TRBV21-1 is a recognized pseudogene. This CDR3 comprises 12 residues. The CDR3 sequence: CASRGRGLEQYV. The CDR3 region has the DNA TGTGCCAGCAGGGGCAGGGGGCTCGAGCAGTACGTC.

In this sample, this clonotype turned up a few times. This chain links TRBV20-1 with TRBJ2-7, with D perhaps matching TRBD2 (6 bases). The germline V gene has CDR1 DFQATT and CDR2 SNEGSKA (reference sequence). The CDR3 totals 13 residues. Trimming stripped 0 bases from V and 3 bases from J, with 9 bases between. This CDR3 reads CSAREEGYYEQYV. Here the CDR3 DNA reads TGCAGTGCTAGAGAGGAGGGTTACTACGAGCAGTACGTC.

The chain recombines TRBV7-9 with TRBJ2-1; D assignment may be TRBD1 or TRBD2 (5 bases each). Trimming cost V 11 bases and J 8 bases, with 25 bases left between them. The CDR3 is 15 residues long. Germline-derived CDR1 and CDR2 are SEHNR and FQNEAQ (reference sequence). CDR3 amino acids: CASGAEGNLIDEQFF. CDR3 bases: TGTGCCTCGGGCGCCGAGGGGAATTTAATCGATGAGCAGTTCTTC.

This clonotype was detected many times. This rearrangement joins TRBV24-1 to TRBJ2-2, with unresolved D. The CDR3 covers 10 residues. The germline V gene encodes CDR1 KGHDR and CDR2 SFDVKD. V was clipped by 4 bases and J by 7 bases, with 0 bases between them. The CDR3 nucleotides are TGTGCCACCAGTGACGGGGAGCTGTTTTTT. Translating it yields CATSDGELFF.

This clonotype has a handful of counts. The chain has TRBV7-6 and TRBJ2-7; a weak D match, TRBD1 (6 bases). V was pared by 4 bases and J by 4 bases, with 23 bases between. CDR3 length: 17 residues. From germline, CDR1 is SGHVS and CDR2 FNYEAQ. DNA of the CDR3: TGTGCCAGCAGCTCAGGGGATGGGAATACCCTCCTTTACGAGCAGTACTTC. Translating gives CASSSGDGNTLLYEQYF.

The gene calls are TRBV10-3 and TRBJ2-5; 14 nucleotides line up with TRBD2. The V gene's germline CDR1 is ENHRY and CDR2 SYGVKD. J gave up 2 bases and V 6 bases, and 8 bases lay outside the gene matches. The CDR3 sequence is 17 residues long. This CDR3 is CAIRPGLAGAGQETQYF. As DNA, the CDR3 is TGTGCCATCAGACCGGGACTAGCGGGGGCGGGGCAAGAGACCCAGTACTTC.

The chain combines TRBV28 with TRBJ1-2; unclear D gene. The length of the CDR3 is 14 residues. The V end was cut by 4 bases, the J end by 3 bases, with 12 bases between. CDR1 is MDHEN and CDR2 is SYDVKM in the germline V gene. The CDR3 is CASSWPSGDYGYTF. The CDR3 region has the DNA TGTGCCAGCAGTTGGCCATCTGGTGACTATGGCTACACCTTC.

This clonotype showed up many times. The chain links TRBV5-4 to TRBJ2-2; D is possibly TRBD2 (5 bases). The V gene lost 4 bases and the J gene lost 0 bases, with 7 bases spanning the gap. The germline gives CDR1 SGHNT, CDR2 YYREEE (reference sequence). This CDR3 is built from 14 residues. The CDR3 loop reads CASSPLANTGELFF. DNA of the CDR3: TGTGCCAGCAGCCCACTAGCGAACACCGGGGAGCTGTTTTTT.

This sequence joins TRBV6-5 and TRBJ2-7; D unclear. CDR3 length equals 16 residues. V lost 0 bases and J lost 0, with 12 bases in between. Germline-derived CDR1 and CDR2 are MNHEY and SVGAGI. CDR3 nucleotides: TGTGCCAGCAGTTACTCACCGGCCCCCCACTCCTACGAGCAGTACTTC. As protein: CASSYSPAPHSYEQYF.

The CDR3 spells CASSLERTGGTGELFF. In DNA form, the CDR3 reads TGCGCCAGCAGCTTGGAACGGACAGGGGGTACCGGGGAGCTGTTTTTT. The chain employs TRBV5-1 and TRBJ2-2, with 10 nucleotides matching TRBD1. The CDR3 totals 16 residues. Germline CDR1 is SGHRS and CDR2 is YFSETQ. The V gene end was trimmed by 0 bases and the J gene end by 5 bases; junction bases not matched to a gene: 4.

This clonotype was seen at least ten times. V is TRBV20-1 and J is TRBJ2-3, with TRBD2 matching over 8 bases. CDR3 length: 16 amino acids. Germline V CDR1 and CDR2: DFQATT, SNEGSKA (reference sequence). The ends lost 5 bases at V and 3 bases at J; junction bases unmatched: 13. CDR3 sequence (DNA): TGCAGTGCTGACCCTACTAGCGGCGGGCCGACAGATACGCAGTATTTT. It encodes CSADPTSGGPTDTQYF.

This clonotype was observed a handful of times. CDR3 in amino acids: CASSSLGVIEPRTENNEQFF. The CDR3 coding sequence is TGTGCCAGCAGTAGTCTTGGGGTAATAGAACCCAGGACGGAAAACAATGAGCAGTTCTTC. The chain combines TRBV12-3 or TRBV12-4 with TRBJ2-1, with D hard to call. The CDR3 length is 20 residues. Trimming took 5 bases from V and 5 from J, leaving 31 bases between them.

V is TRBV6-1 and J is TRBJ2-7, with 12 bases matching TRBD2. CDR3 length: 15 amino acids. V lost 5 bases to trimming and J lost 3 bases; unmatched junction nucleotides: 5. CDR1 and CDR2 (germline): MNHNS, SASEGT. The CDR3 coding sequence is TGTGCCAGCAGTCTTTGGACTAGCGGGGACTACGAGCAGTACTTC. This encodes CASSLWTSGDYEQYF.

This clonotype was seen ten or more times. The genes are TRBV13 and TRBJ2-5, with D possibly being TRBD2 (5 bases). The CDR3 is 15 residues long. The germline V gene has CDR1 PRHDT and CDR2 FYEKMQ (reference sequence). Trimming took off 0 bases at V and 4 bases at J, with 12 bases between the two ends. CDR3 region: CASSLGGRGIETQYF. The CDR3 coding sequence is TGTGCCAGCAGCTTAGGCGGTCGAGGGATAGAGACCCAGTACTTC.

This clonotype has a count of ten or more. The chain has TRBV12-3 or TRBV12-4 and TRBJ2-2; D is possibly TRBD1 (6 bases). CDR3 size: 14 residues. The ends were cut back, 6 bases at V and 7 bases at J, with 15 bases in the middle. CDR3 loop: CASSPREDSGELFF. The CDR3 DNA is TGTGCCAGCAGCCCACGTGAGGACAGCGGGGAGCTGTTTTTT.

This clonotype was counted many times. This sequence joins TRBV7-2 and TRBJ1-1; 7 nucleotides agree with TRBD1. This CDR3 contains 18 residues. Unmatched junction bases numbered 15, after V lost 3 bases and J lost 2 bases. Germline values: CDR1 SGHTA, CDR2 FQGNSA. Here the CDR3 DNA reads TGTGCCAGCAGCTTGGGACAGTTCGGGCTCTATCCAAACACTGAAGCTTTCTTT. This gives the protein CASSLGQFGLYPNTEAFF.

This clonotype was counted many times. The genes are TRBV29-1 and TRBJ2-1, with 8 bases that match TRBD2. The CDR3 contains 14 residues. J was trimmed by 0 bases and V by 6 bases; bases with no gene match: 4. The germline CDR1 and CDR2 sequences are SQVTM and ANQGSEA. The CDR3 reads CSVVSGGSYNEQFF. In DNA, the CDR3 is TGCAGCGTAGTCAGCGGGGGCTCCTACAATGAGCAGTTCTTC.

This clonotype was detected many times. The chain carries TRBV25-1 and TRBJ2-7; D ambiguous. The length of the CDR3 is 11 residues. The germline CDR1 and CDR2 sequences are MGHDK and SYGVNS. The V gene lost 7 bases and the J gene lost 4 bases, with 8 bases spanning the gap. The chain's CDR3 is CASMKEYEQYV. The CDR3 DNA follows: TGTGCCAGCATGAAAGAATACGAGCAGTACGTC.